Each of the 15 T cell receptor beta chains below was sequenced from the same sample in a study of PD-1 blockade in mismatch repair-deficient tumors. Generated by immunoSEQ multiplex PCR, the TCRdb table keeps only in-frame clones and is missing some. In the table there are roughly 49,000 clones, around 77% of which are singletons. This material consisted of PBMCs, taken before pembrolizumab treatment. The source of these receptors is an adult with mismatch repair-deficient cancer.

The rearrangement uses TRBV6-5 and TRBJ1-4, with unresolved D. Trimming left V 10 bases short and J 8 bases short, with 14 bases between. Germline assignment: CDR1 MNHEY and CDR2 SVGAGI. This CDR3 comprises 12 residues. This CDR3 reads CATKDRMEKLFF. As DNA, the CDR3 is TGTGCCACCAAGGACCGAATGGAAAAACTGTTTTTT.

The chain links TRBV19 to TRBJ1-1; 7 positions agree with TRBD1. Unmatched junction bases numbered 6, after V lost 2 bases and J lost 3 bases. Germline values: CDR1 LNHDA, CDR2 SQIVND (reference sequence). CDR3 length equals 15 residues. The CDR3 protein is CASSISGTDDTEAFF. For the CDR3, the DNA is TGTGCCAGTAGTATATCCGGGACAGACGACACTGAAGCTTTCTTT.

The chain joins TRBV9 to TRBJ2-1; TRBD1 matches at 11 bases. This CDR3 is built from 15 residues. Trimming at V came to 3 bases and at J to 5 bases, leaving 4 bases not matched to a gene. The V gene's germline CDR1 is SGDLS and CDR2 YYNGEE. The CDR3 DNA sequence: TGTGCCAGCAGCGGCCGGGACAGGGGGAACAATGAGCAGTTCTTC. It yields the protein CASSGRDRGNNEQFF.

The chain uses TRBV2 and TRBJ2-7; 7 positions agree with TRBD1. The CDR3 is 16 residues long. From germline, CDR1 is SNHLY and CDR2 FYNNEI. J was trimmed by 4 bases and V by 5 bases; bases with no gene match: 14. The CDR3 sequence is CASSKTTGQTGYEQYF. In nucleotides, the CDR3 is TGTGCCAGCAGTAAGACCACGGGACAGACTGGATACGAGCAGTACTTC.

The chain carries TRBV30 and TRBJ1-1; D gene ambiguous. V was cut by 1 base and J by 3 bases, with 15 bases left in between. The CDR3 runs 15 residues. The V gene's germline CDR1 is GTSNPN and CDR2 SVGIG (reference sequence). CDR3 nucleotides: TGTGCCTGGAGTGGACGGCAAGAGGTCTACACTGAAGCTTTCTTT. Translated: CAWSGRQEVYTEAFF.

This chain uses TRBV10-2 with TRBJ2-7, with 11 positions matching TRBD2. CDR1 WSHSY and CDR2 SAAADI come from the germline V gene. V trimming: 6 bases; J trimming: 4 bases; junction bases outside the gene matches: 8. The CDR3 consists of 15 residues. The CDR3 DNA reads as TGCGCCAGCAGCCCCGTTCTAGCGGGAGGTTACGAGCAGTACTTC. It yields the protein CASSPVLAGGYEQYF.

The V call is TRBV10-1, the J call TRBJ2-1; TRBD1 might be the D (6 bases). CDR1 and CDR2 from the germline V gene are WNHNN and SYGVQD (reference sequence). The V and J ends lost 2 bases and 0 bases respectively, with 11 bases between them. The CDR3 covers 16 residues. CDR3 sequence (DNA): TGCGCCAGCAGTGAGGTCAGGGGTAGCTCCTACAATGAGCAGTTCTTC. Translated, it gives CASSEVRGSSYNEQFF.

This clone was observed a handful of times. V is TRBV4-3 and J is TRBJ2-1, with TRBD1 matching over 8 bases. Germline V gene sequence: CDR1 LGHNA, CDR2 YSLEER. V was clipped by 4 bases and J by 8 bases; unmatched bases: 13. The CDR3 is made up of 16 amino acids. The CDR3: CASSPSPTGVGDEQFF. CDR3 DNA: TGCGCCAGCAGCCCCTCACCGACAGGGGTTGGCGATGAGCAGTTCTTC.

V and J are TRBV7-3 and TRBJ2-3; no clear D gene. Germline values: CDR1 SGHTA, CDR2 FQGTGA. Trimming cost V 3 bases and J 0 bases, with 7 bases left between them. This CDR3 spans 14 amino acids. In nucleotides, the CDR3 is TGTGCCAGCAGCTTGGGCAGCAGCACAGATACGCAGTATTTT. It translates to CASSLGSSTDTQYF.

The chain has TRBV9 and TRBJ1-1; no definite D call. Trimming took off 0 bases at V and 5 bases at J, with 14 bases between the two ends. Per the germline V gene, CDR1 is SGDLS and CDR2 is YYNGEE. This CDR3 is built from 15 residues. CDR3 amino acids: CASSVEGVGATEAFF. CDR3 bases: TGTGCCAGCAGCGTAGAAGGTGTCGGTGCAACTGAAGCTTTCTTT.

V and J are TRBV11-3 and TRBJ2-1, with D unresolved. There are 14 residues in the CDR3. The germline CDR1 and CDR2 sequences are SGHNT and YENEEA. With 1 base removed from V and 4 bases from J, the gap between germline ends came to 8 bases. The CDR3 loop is CASSLVGRYNEQFF. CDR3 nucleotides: TGTGCCAGCAGCTTAGTAGGACGGTACAATGAGCAGTTCTTC.

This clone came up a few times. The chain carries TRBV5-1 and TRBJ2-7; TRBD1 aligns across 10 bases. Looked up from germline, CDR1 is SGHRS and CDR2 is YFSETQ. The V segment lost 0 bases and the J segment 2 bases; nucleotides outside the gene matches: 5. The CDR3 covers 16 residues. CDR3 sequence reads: CASSLAGTGVTYEQYF. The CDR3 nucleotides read TGCGCCAGCAGCTTGGCCGGGACAGGGGTAACCTACGAGCAGTACTTC.

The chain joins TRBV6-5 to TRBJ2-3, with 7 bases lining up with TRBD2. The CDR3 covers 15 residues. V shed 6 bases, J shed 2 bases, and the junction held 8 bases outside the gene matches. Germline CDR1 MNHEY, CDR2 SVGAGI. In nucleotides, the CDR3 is TGTGCCAGCAGCCGAACTAGCGAGAACACAGATACGCAGTATTTT. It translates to CASSRTSENTDTQYF.

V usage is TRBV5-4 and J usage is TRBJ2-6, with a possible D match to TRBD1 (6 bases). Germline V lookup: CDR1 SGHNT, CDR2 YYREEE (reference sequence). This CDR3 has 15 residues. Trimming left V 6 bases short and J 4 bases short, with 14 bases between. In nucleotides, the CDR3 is TGTGCCAGCATGTTACAGGGTTCCGGGGCCAACGTCCTGACTTTC. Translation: CASMLQGSGANVLTF.

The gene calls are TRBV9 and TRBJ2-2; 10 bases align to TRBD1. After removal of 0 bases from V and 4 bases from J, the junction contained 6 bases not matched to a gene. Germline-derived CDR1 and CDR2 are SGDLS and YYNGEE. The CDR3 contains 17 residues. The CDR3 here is CASSVETGGWSTGELFF. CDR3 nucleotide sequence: TGTGCCAGCAGCGTAGAGACAGGGGGCTGGAGCACCGGGGAGCTGTTTTTT.